A selection of T cell receptor beta chains follows, all from one sample in a study of blood T cell repertoires in COVID-19. The assay was immunoSEQ multiplex PCR, and TCRdb's table has in-frame clones only and misses some. The data contain 200,000 to 300,000 clones, around 82% of them singletons. Sample: peripheral blood. These receptors originate from a human donor in a cohort sampled during active COVID-19. Both conserved end residues are part of each CDR3. The order of the fields is clone size, D gene, J gene, V gene, CDR3 DNA, CDR3 protein. The D gene is left open where the match is weak. For some rows the clone size is stated as once, few or many, or as a class when expanded; others skip it.

size: -; D: TRBD1; J: TRBJ1-2; V: TRBV29-1; DNA: TGCAGCGTTGGGACAGGGGGTTGGGGCTACACCTTC; CDR3: CSVGTGGWGYTF
size: -; D: TRBD2; J: TRBJ2-7; V: TRBV2; DNA: TGTGCCAGCGGGACTAGCTACGAGCAGTACTTC; CDR3: CASGTSYEQYF
size: -; D: -; J: TRBJ1-1; V: TRBV12-3/TRBV12-4; DNA: TGTGCCAGCAGTTTATCGGGGATCACTGAAGCTTTCTTT; CDR3: CASSLSGITEAFF
size: -; D: -; J: TRBJ1-5; V: TRBV6-2/TRBV6-3; DNA: TGTGCCAGCAGTTCCCCAACAGGGTTCGGACAGCCCCAGCATTTT; CDR3: CASSSPTGFGQPQHF
size: -; D: TRBD2; J: TRBJ2-7; V: TRBV5-1; DNA: TGCGCCAGCAGCTCCGGGACTAGCGGATCCTACGAGCAGTACTTC; CDR3: CASSSGTSGSYEQYF
size: -; D: TRBD2; J: TRBJ2-3; V: TRBV19; DNA: TGTGCCAGTACTCCCGGGAGGGCCTCAGATACGCAGTATTTT; CDR3: CASTPGRASDTQYF
size: -; D: TRBD1; J: TRBJ1-1; V: TRBV6-2/TRBV6-3; DNA: TGTGCCAGCAGTCCCGGGGACAGGGGCCTCATGAACACTGAAGCTTTCTTT; CDR3: CASSPGDRGLMNTEAFF
size: -; D: -; J: TRBJ2-1; V: TRBV4-2; DNA: TGTGCCAGCAGCCAAGGGGGGGGCCTTCGCAATGAGCAGTTCTTC; CDR3: CASSQGGGLRNEQFF
size: -; D: TRBD2; J: TRBJ2-7; V: TRBV5-1; DNA: TGCGCCAGCAGCTTGGGACTAGCGGGAAAGGGATTCTACGAGCAGTACTTC; CDR3: CASSLGLAGKGFYEQYF
size: once; D: -; J: TRBJ1-3; V: TRBV28; DNA: TGTGCCAGCACTCACGGGGGGGGGTACTCCGGAAACACCATATATTTT; CDR3: CASTHGGGYSGNTIYF
size: few; D: -; J: TRBJ1-1; V: TRBV10-1; DNA: TGCGCCAGCAGTGAAGGAGGGGCTGGGGACACTGAAGCTTTCTTT; CDR3: CASSEGGAGDTEAFF